Presented here are 31 T cell receptor beta chains from one specimen sequenced in a study of long-term antiretroviral therapy in people with HIV. The run of the v3.0 immunoSEQ assay was at survey level. Clones were sequenced by immunoSEQ multiplex PCR, and TCRdb holds only the in-frame ones, with some missing. The sample gives almost 35,000 clones, 70% to 90% of which show up once; about 4.8% is in the top ten. Sequencing used unsorted PBMCs, obtained just under 2.9 years before starting antiretroviral therapy. The receptors derive from a woman in her twenties or thirties with HIV.

The gene calls are TRBV6-1 and TRBJ1-2, with 7 bases identical to TRBD1. Trimming cost V 3 bases and J 5 bases; bases outside gene matches: 3. Germline lookup yields CDR1 MNHNS and CDR2 SASEGT. CDR3 length: 13 residues. CDR3 amino acids: CASSETGRYGYTF. The CDR3 nucleotides read TGTGCCAGCAGTGAGACAGGGAGGTATGGCTACACCTTC.

The chain links TRBV10-3 to TRBJ1-1; 8 nucleotides line up with TRBD1. Looked up from germline, CDR1 is ENHRY and CDR2 is SYGVKD. The length of the CDR3 is 15 residues. The trim removed 3 bases at V and 6 bases at J, leaving 9 bases unmatched. The DNA of the CDR3 is TGTGCCATCAGTGACGGGGGTTGGACAGGGCCTGAAGCTTTCTTT. This encodes CAISDGGWTGPEAFF.

The chain combines TRBV5-8 with TRBJ2-7; D perhaps matches TRBD2 (6 bases). This CDR3 is built from 15 residues. CDR1 is SGHTS, CDR2 YDEGEE, per germline. For the CDR3, the DNA is TGTGTCAGTCGCGGACTAAAAGGGTTTGCCGGAGAGCAGTACTTC. This codes for CVSRGLKGFAGEQYF.

This chain joins TRBV14 and TRBJ2-1; 8 bases are shared with TRBD1. Germline assignment: CDR1 SGHDN and CDR2 FVKESK. Unmatched junction bases numbered 5, after V lost 0 bases and J lost 4 bases. This CDR3 is 16 amino acids long. The CDR3: CASSQDPGTGYNEQFF. The CDR3 DNA follows: TGTGCCAGCAGCCAAGATCCTGGGACAGGATACAATGAGCAGTTCTTC.

This chain connects TRBV7-3 to TRBJ2-5, with D possibly matching TRBD1 (7 bases). In germline, CDR1 is SGHTA, CDR2 FQGTGA. Trimming removed 5 bases from V and 3 bases from J, with 10 bases in between. The CDR3 spans 13 residues. The CDR3 DNA follows: TGTGCCAGCAGCGCGGGACAGAAAGAGACCCAGTACTTC. Protein: CASSAGQKETQYF.

This clone was observed a single time. The V and J genes are TRBV7-6 and TRBJ2-1, with a weak D call TRBD1 (5 bases). Germline values: CDR1 SGHVS, CDR2 FNYEAQ. V was cut by 7 bases and J by 5 bases, with 15 bases left in between. CDR3 size: 14 residues. CDR3 region: CASTPGLSDNEQFF. The CDR3 bases are TGTGCCAGCACCCCAGGGCTTAGTGACAATGAGCAGTTCTTC.

The chain uses TRBV4-1 and TRBJ1-4; D possibly corresponds to TRBD1 (5 bases). The germline gives CDR1 MGHRA, CDR2 YSYEKL. V was trimmed by 3 bases and J by 6 bases, leaving 11 bases between them. The CDR3 is 14 amino acids. The CDR3 sequence is CASSQGGGDEKLFF. In nucleotides, the CDR3 is TGCGCCAGCAGCCAGGGGGGAGGGGATGAAAAACTGTTTTTT.

This chain joins TRBV2 and TRBJ2-7, with D unresolved. V was cut by 6 bases and J by 4 bases, with 7 bases left in between. CDR3 size: 11 residues. Germline V gene lookup returns CDR1 SNHLY and CDR2 FYNNEI. The CDR3 coding sequence is TGTGCCAGCAGCGCCCAATACGAGCAGTACTTC. Encoded protein: CASSAQYEQYF.

The chain couples TRBV30 to TRBJ2-7; 9 positions agree with TRBD1. Trimming took 8 bases from V and 6 from J; bases not matched to a gene: 11. Germline V gives CDR1 GTSNPN, CDR2 SVGIG (reference sequence). This CDR3 is 13 amino acids long. The DNA of the CDR3 is TGTGCCGCCGACGGACAGGGGCCTATCGAGCAGTACTTC. Residues: CAADGQGPIEQYF.

V is TRBV6-5 and J is TRBJ2-7; 7 nucleotides agree with TRBD1. Trimming took 5 bases from V and 2 from J; bases not matched to a gene: 9. The CDR3 has 15 amino acids. From germline, CDR1 is MNHEY and CDR2 SVGAGI. The CDR3, as DNA: TGTGCCAGCAGTCCCGGGTGGACAGGAACCTACGAGCAGTACTTC. Its translation: CASSPGWTGTYEQYF.

This chain uses TRBV20-1 with TRBJ2-1; tentative D call: TRBD1 (5 bases). The CDR3 is 11 residues long. Per germline, CDR1 DFQATT and CDR2 SNEGSKA (reference sequence). Trimming removed 0 bases from V and 9 bases from J, with 6 bases in between. CDR3 protein: CSARDRVEQFF. The CDR3 DNA reads TGCAGTGCTAGAGACAGGGTTGAGCAGTTCTTC.

This clone was picked up a small number of times. This chain connects TRBV12-5 to TRBJ1-1; 9 nucleotides line up with TRBD1. V lost 2 bases and J lost 6; bases outside the gene matches: 1. Germline CDR1 is LGHNT and CDR2 is FRNRAP. This CDR3 is 13 amino acids long. The CDR3 sequence is CASGLTGGAEAFF. The CDR3 DNA reads TGTGCTAGTGGTTTGACAGGGGGCGCTGAAGCTTTCTTT. Looking up the rest from reference TRBV12-5 and TRBJ1-1 gives the full variable domain: DARVTQTPRHKVTEMGQEVTMRCQPILGHNTVFWYRQTMMQGLELLAYFRNRAPLDDSGMPKDRFSAEMPDATLATLKIQPSEPRDSAVYFCASGLTGGAEAFFGQGTRLTVV.

Here the CDR3 DNA reads TGCGCCAGCAGCTTGGGACTAAGCACAGATACGCAGTATTTT. Translating gives CASSLGLSTDTQYF. The chain joins TRBV5-1 to TRBJ2-3, with D possibly being TRBD2 (5 bases). CDR1 SGHRS and CDR2 YFSETQ come from the germline V gene. V was cut by 0 bases and J by 0 bases, with 5 bases left in between. CDR3 size: 14 residues.

The chain couples TRBV7-6 to TRBJ2-5, with D hard to call. Deletions cut 2 bases from V and 4 bases from J, with 8 bases between. The CDR3 is 13 amino acids. Germline loops: CDR1 SGHVS, CDR2 FNYEAQ. The CDR3 here is CASSLSRRETQYF. The CDR3 DNA sequence: TGTGCCAGCAGCTTATCAAGGAGAGAGACCCAGTACTTC.

The chain employs TRBV15 and TRBJ1-3, with 8 bases identical to TRBD1. This CDR3 has 16 amino acids. Germline V gene data show CDR1 as LNHNV and CDR2 as YYDKDF (reference sequence). Unmatched junction bases numbered 4, after V lost 1 base and J lost 2 bases. This chain's CDR3 is CATSRGQGRAGNTIYF. CDR3 DNA: TGTGCCACCAGCAGAGGACAGGGGAGGGCTGGAAACACCATATATTTT.

The CDR3 bases are TGTGCCAGCTCGGCGGGACGGACCTACGAGCAGTACTTC. Translated, it gives CASSAGRTYEQYF. V is TRBV18 and J is TRBJ2-7; TRBD2 might be the D (6 bases). The germline V and J ends were trimmed by 6 bases and 2 bases, with 11 bases remaining between them. This CDR3 comprises 13 residues. The germline gives CDR1 KGHSH, CDR2 LQKENI. Full variable domain (rest looked up from reference TRBV18 and TRBJ2-7): NAGVMQNPRHLVRRRGQEARLRCSPMKGHSHVYWYRQLPEEGLKFMVYLQKENIIDESGMPKERFSAEFPKEGPSILRIQQVVRGDSAAYFCASSAGRTYEQYFGPGTRLTVT.

The chain recombines TRBV7-2 with TRBJ2-2, with D possibly matching TRBD2 (6 bases). The germline CDR1 and CDR2 sequences are SGHTA and FQGNSA. Trimming removed 8 bases at V and 2 bases at J, with 15 bases between. CDR3 length equals 15 residues. The CDR3 loop reads CASSRGNANTGELFF. The DNA of the CDR3 is TGTGCCAGCTCTCGGGGGAACGCAAACACCGGGGAGCTGTTTTTT.

The chain uses TRBV6-1 and TRBJ1-1; D gene unclear. V lost 2 bases and J lost 8, with 18 bases in between. Germline V gene lookup returns CDR1 MNHNS and CDR2 SASEGT. The CDR3 contains 15 residues. The DNA for the CDR3 is TGTGCCAGCAGTGAATATAGGGCCCGAGACGACGAAGCTTTCTTT. Encoded protein: CASSEYRARDDEAFF.

This clone has only one observation. The gene calls are TRBV5-1 and TRBJ2-7, with D perhaps TRBD1 (5 bases). The CDR3 totals 14 residues. Trimming pared 0 bases from V and 0 bases from J, leaving 7 bases between. Germline loops: CDR1 SGHRS, CDR2 YFSETQ. The CDR3 DNA sequence: TGCGCCAGCAGCTTGGGACAGATCTCCTACGAGCAGTACTTC. It translates to CASSLGQISYEQYF.

The CDR3, as DNA: TGTGCCAGCAGTCACGGTCGAGACACTGAAGCTTTCTTT. Translated: CASSHGRDTEAFF. This sequence joins TRBV27 and TRBJ1-1; no reliable D call. This CDR3 is built from 13 residues. Trimming cost V 5 bases and J 3 bases, with 10 bases left between them. From germline, CDR1 is MNHEY and CDR2 SMNVEV (reference sequence).

V is TRBV6-5 and J is TRBJ2-5; D perhaps matches TRBD1 (6 bases). The V gene's germline CDR1 is MNHEY and CDR2 SVGAGI. The CDR3 is 15 residues long. V dropped 5 bases and J dropped 5 bases, with 18 bases sitting between them. The CDR3 loop is CASSTPSGGEETQYF. The CDR3 DNA reads TGTGCCAGCAGTACTCCGTCTGGGGGCGAGGAGACCCAGTACTTC.

The V and J genes are TRBV5-4 and TRBJ2-3, with 7 bases that match TRBD2. The V and J ends lost 2 bases and 3 bases, in that order; junction bases with no gene match: 3. The CDR3 contains 14 residues. Germline V gene data show CDR1 as SGHNT and CDR2 as YYREEE (reference sequence). The CDR3 reads CASSFGAGTDTQYF. The CDR3, as DNA: TGTGCCAGCAGCTTTGGAGCGGGAACAGATACGCAGTATTTT.

V gene TRBV27 combines with J gene TRBJ1-5; D possibly corresponds to TRBD1 (6 bases). The CDR3 is 17 residues long. Germline V CDR1 and CDR2: MNHEY, SMNVEV (reference sequence). Between the trimmed V and J ends, which lost 2 bases and 0 bases, there was a span of 14 bases. CDR3 region: CASSLGGPGYSNQPQHF. CDR3 bases: TGTGCCAGCAGTTTAGGGGGGCCCGGCTATAGCAATCAGCCCCAGCATTTT.

CDR3 loop: CAWSVYLSEAFF. CDR3 nucleotides: TGTGCCTGGAGTGTATATCTTAGTGAAGCTTTCTTT. The chain recombines TRBV30 with TRBJ1-1; D ambiguous. V gave up 0 bases and J gave up 7 bases, with 9 bases separating them. This CDR3 comprises 12 residues. CDR1 and CDR2 from the germline V gene are GTSNPN and SVGIG (reference sequence).

Only a few counts were recorded for this clone. The rearrangement links TRBV28 to TRBJ1-5, with D perhaps TRBD1 (6 bases). Germline V lookup: CDR1 MDHEN, CDR2 SYDVKM. The CDR3 has 15 amino acids. V lost 5 bases and J lost 3, with 14 bases in between. This chain's CDR3 is CASSLRTGYNQPQHF. The CDR3 bases are TGTGCCAGCAGTCTCCGCACAGGGTACAATCAGCCCCAGCATTTT.

The genes are TRBV6-1 and TRBJ1-3; 8 bases are a match to TRBD1. The CDR3 length is 13 residues. The germline V gene encodes CDR1 MNHNS and CDR2 SASEGT. V dropped 6 bases and J dropped 4; count of bases not matched to a gene: 2. The CDR3, as DNA: TGTGCCAGCAGCAGGGGGCCCGGAAACACCATATATTTT. Translating it yields CASSRGPGNTIYF.

The table lists this clone with a few counts. This rearrangement joins TRBV2 to TRBJ1-5; D might be TRBD1 (6 bases). Trimming removed 5 bases from V and 5 bases from J, with 10 bases in between. There are 13 residues in the CDR3. Looked up from germline, CDR1 is SNHLY and CDR2 is FYNNEI. CDR3 in DNA: TGTGCCAGCAGTCTGGACAGTTATCAGCCCCAGCATTTT. It encodes CASSLDSYQPQHF.

The CDR3 reads CASSTSTNRGQETQYF. The CDR3 DNA sequence: TGTGCCAGCAGTACCTCCACTAACAGAGGTCAAGAGACCCAGTACTTC. The chain links TRBV2 to TRBJ2-5; D is undetermined. Germline CDR1 reads SNHLY; CDR2 reads FYNNEI. Between the trimmed V and J ends, which lost 5 bases and 2 bases, there was a span of 18 bases. The CDR3 consists of 16 residues. The full variable domain, with the rest looked up from reference TRBV2 and TRBJ2-5, is EPEVTQTPSHQVTQMGQEVILRCVPISNHLYFYWYRQILGQKVEFLVSFYNNEISEKSEIFDDQFSVERPDGSNFTLKIRSTKLEDSAMYFCASSTSTNRGQETQYFGPGTRLLVL.

The rearrangement joins TRBV29-1 to TRBJ2-5, with 8 bases matching TRBD1. The CDR3 covers 11 residues. Germline V lookup: CDR1 SQVTM, CDR2 ANQGSEA. V lost 7 bases to trimming and J lost 5 bases; unmatched junction nucleotides: 3. Here the CDR3 reads CSGGQAETQYF. The DNA for the CDR3 is TGCAGCGGGGGACAGGCCGAGACCCAGTACTTC. The full variable domain, its missing parts supplied by reference TRBV29-1 and TRBJ2-5, is SAVISQKPSRDICQRGTSLTIQCQVDSQVTMMFWYRQQPGQSLTLIATANQGSEATYESGFVIDKFPISRPNLTFSTLTVSNMSPEDSSIYLCSGGQAETQYFGPGTRLLVL.

The chain couples TRBV30 to TRBJ1-1; D possibly corresponds to TRBD1 (5 bases). The CDR3 totals 11 residues. Germline assignment: CDR1 GTSNPN and CDR2 SVGIG (reference sequence). The CDR3, as DNA: TGTGCATGGGGGATGCTCACTGAAGCTTTCTTT. Its protein is CAWGMLTEAFF.

This chain uses TRBV4-2 with TRBJ1-1; D uncertain. Germline CDR1 is LGHNA and CDR2 is YNFKEQ. CDR3 length equals 13 residues. The V and J ends lost 1 base and 5 bases respectively, with 8 bases between them. The CDR3 spells CASSQGKGTEAFF. In DNA form, the CDR3 reads TGTGCCAGCAGCCAAGGAAAGGGAACTGAAGCTTTCTTT.